The text below deals with one T cell receptor beta chain. The target antigen is unknown. This sample was taken from a study of T-cell memory formation after mild COVID-19. Findings of the study overall: Proof of SARS-CoV-2 specificity was absent for the second-wave clones that crested on day 37.

CDR1 and CDR2 from the germline V gene are MGHRA and YSYEKL. CDR3 length: 16 amino acids. J lost 2 bases, V lost 4 bases, and 6 bases had no gene match. TCRdb used MiXCR to reprocess the 5' RACE reads, holding one entry per CDR3 protein. This table has approximately 390,000 distinct CDR3 sequences, roughly 15% appearing once. This sequence originates from a man aged 18 to 30 who had mild COVID-19 (a few samples of this study predate the infection). Cell type and time point are not known. Input material: PBMCs or a T cell subset sorted from them (not recorded which). The chain employs TRBV4-1 and TRBJ1-5; 9 bases fit TRBD1. The CDR3 sequence is CASSLTRTGGNQPQHF. The CDR3 coding sequence is TGCGCCAGCAGCCTAACCCGGACAGGGGGCAATCAGCCCCAGCATTTT.